The rows below give T cell receptor beta chains drawn from one sample of a study of blood T cell repertoires in COVID-19. Sequenced by immunoSEQ multiplex PCR; TCRdb stores in-frame clones only, minus some. The sample yields a few hundred thousand clones, approximately 90% seen once. The material sequenced was PBMCs or T cells enriched from blood (not recorded which). The receptors originated from a human donor in a cohort exposed to, infected with or recovered from COVID-19 (not recorded which). The donor label of this sample is uncertain. The CDR3 runs from the conserved cysteine through the conserved F or W. Each record gives: D gene, J gene, V gene, CDR3 protein. D genes are given only for firm matches.

- | TRBJ2-1 | TRBV7-8 | CASSLFLLSRSQGVSYNEQFF
TRBD2 | TRBJ2-1 | TRBV7-9 | CASGGSRAGWSYNEQFF
TRBD1 | TRBJ1-6 | TRBV30 | CAWTSGGPYNSPLHF
TRBD2 | TRBJ2-2 | TRBV29-1 | CSVDPGEGPNTGELFF
TRBD1 | TRBJ2-5 | TRBV5-1 | CASSHGTGGKQETQYF
- | TRBJ2-3 | TRBV4-3 | CASSQDIEERGGSGTDTQYF
TRBD2 | TRBJ2-1 | TRBV30 | CAWSVLGGTSGGTYNEQFF
- | TRBJ1-5 | TRBV5-6 | CASSLAGGMNQPQHF
- | TRBJ2-5 | TRBV15 | CATGGANQETQYF
- | TRBJ1-1 | TRBV13 | CASGTLNTEAFF
- | TRBJ1-5 | TRBV6-1 | CASSESSRGANQPQHF
TRBD1 | TRBJ1-1 | TRBV9 | CASSVGTGDLEAFF
TRBD1 | TRBJ2-3 | TRBV24-1 | CATSAPSGTGDTDTQYF